Listed here are 23 T cell receptor beta chains from one sample, sequenced in a study of blood T cell repertoires in COVID-19. Using immunoSEQ multiplex PCR, the repertoire was profiled, and TCRdb retains in-frame clones only, with some absent. The top ten clones hold about 44% of a sample with approximately 36,000 clones, roughly four fifths of them seen once. The sample consisted of peripheral blood. These receptors were taken from a human donor in a cohort sampled during active or convalescent COVID-19. The donor label of this sample is uncertain.

The rearrangement joins TRBV6-6 to TRBJ2-7; perhaps TRBD1 as D (5 bases). Germline V gene lookup returns CDR1 MNHNY and CDR2 SVGAGI (reference sequence). V shed 4 bases and J shed 3 bases, with 7 bases lying between them. This CDR3 spans 12 amino acids. The CDR3 is CASSSDSYEQYF. CDR3 DNA: TGTGCCAGCAGTTCCGACAGCTACGAGCAGTACTTC.

This clone was seen once. V and J are TRBV5-6 and TRBJ1-3; D is ambiguous. V was shortened by 3 bases and J by 0 bases, with 10 bases between the two germline ends. The CDR3 consists of 15 residues. Germline V gene sequence: CDR1 SGHDT, CDR2 YYEEEE. The CDR3, as DNA: TGTGCCAGCAGCTCCCCTGCAGTCTCTGGAAACACCATATATTTT. Translated, it gives CASSSPAVSGNTIYF.

The J gene is TRBJ2-3, the V gene TRBV5-4; no clear D. CDR1 SGHNT and CDR2 YYREEE come from the germline V gene (reference sequence). Deletions cut 0 bases from V and 1 base from J, with 6 bases between. This CDR3 contains 14 residues. The CDR3 DNA sequence: TGTGCCAGCAGCTTGGAGCTGGGCACAGATACGCAGTATTTT. It encodes CASSLELGTDTQYF.

V is TRBV5-6 and J is TRBJ2-1; 7 nucleotides line up with TRBD2. The germline V gene encodes CDR1 SGHDT and CDR2 YYEEEE. The CDR3 sequence is 16 residues long. V lost 0 bases and J lost 3; bases outside the gene matches: 6. DNA of the CDR3: TGTGCCAGCAGCTTGGTGCGGGAGTGGTTCTACAATGAGCAGTTCTTC. As protein: CASSLVREWFYNEQFF.

The gene calls are TRBV11-3 and TRBJ1-2; 7 bases align to TRBD1. Germline V gene sequence: CDR1 SGHNT, CDR2 YENEEA. This CDR3 is 13 amino acids long. Unmatched junction bases numbered 2, after V lost 3 bases and J lost 4 bases. As DNA, the CDR3 is TGTGCCAGCAGCTTTTCAGGGGGCTATGGCTACACCTTC. It encodes CASSFSGGYGYTF.

The rearrangement uses TRBV6-2 or TRBV6-3 and TRBJ2-7, with D perhaps TRBD2 (7 bases). Trimming removed 2 bases at V and 1 base at J, with 18 bases between. Germline values: CDR1 MNHEY, CDR2 SVGEGT. The length of the CDR3 is 17 residues. CDR3 protein: CASSYPPGGGGSYEQYF. The CDR3 DNA follows: TGTGCCAGCAGTTACCCGCCGGGGGGCGGTGGGTCCTACGAGCAGTACTTC.

The chain couples TRBV19 to TRBJ1-1, with D uncertain. The CDR3 covers 14 residues. Trimming cost V 7 bases and J 4 bases, with 16 bases left between them. Germline V gives CDR1 LNHDA, CDR2 SQIVND (reference sequence). CDR3 loop: CASTGRTSVTEAFF. CDR3 nucleotide sequence: TGTGCCAGTACCGGCAGGACTTCCGTCACTGAAGCTTTCTTT.

J is TRBJ2-7 and V is TRBV5-1, with D possibly being TRBD1 (6 bases). Germline values: CDR1 SGHRS, CDR2 YFSETQ. Trimming removed 2 bases at V and 7 bases at J, with 13 bases between. The CDR3 contains 13 residues. The CDR3 here is CASSLNYDREQYF. The CDR3 region has the DNA TGCGCCAGCAGCTTAAACTATGACAGGGAGCAGTACTTC.

This clone occurred once. The chain recombines TRBV5-1 with TRBJ2-6; D is undetermined. Germline CDR1 is SGHRS and CDR2 is YFSETQ. The germline V and J ends were trimmed by 4 bases and 0 bases, with 8 bases remaining between them. This CDR3 has 15 residues. As DNA, the CDR3 is TGCGCCAGCAGCCCCGCCAGCTCTGGGGCCAACGTCCTGACTTTC. Amino acid sequence: CASSPASSGANVLTF.

This clone occurred many times. The V call is TRBV24-1, the J call TRBJ1-2, with 10 bases that match TRBD1. CDR1 and CDR2 (germline): KGHDR, SFDVKD. V shed 3 bases, J shed 4 bases, and the junction held 7 bases outside the gene matches. CDR3 size: 16 residues. CDR3 sequence (DNA): TGTGCCACCAGTGATCCTAAGACAGGGGGCATCTATGGCTACACCTTC. This sequence encodes CATSDPKTGGIYGYTF.

The V and J genes are TRBV6-5 and TRBJ1-2; D is perhaps TRBD1 (6 bases). The CDR3 sequence is 13 residues long. In germline, CDR1 is MNHEY, CDR2 SVGAGI. V was clipped by 6 bases and J by 8 bases, with 16 bases between them. CDR3 nucleotide sequence: TGTGCCAGCAGAACTGACCAGGGGAGAGGCTACACCTTC. This gives the protein CASRTDQGRGYTF.

This clone was seen only a few times. The rearrangement uses TRBV27 and TRBJ2-5; TRBD2 aligns across 10 bases. The V segment lost 7 bases and the J segment 5 bases; nucleotides outside the gene matches: 10. CDR3 length: 15 residues. Germline values: CDR1 MNHEY, CDR2 SMNVEV (reference sequence). In DNA, the CDR3 is TGTGCCAGCAACCCTAGCGGGAGTGGGTGGGAGACCCAGTACTTC. Translation: CASNPSGSGWETQYF.

The V call is TRBV5-1, the J call TRBJ2-1, with TRBD1 identical over 7 bases. The CDR3 has 15 residues. Unmatched junction bases numbered 8, after V lost 3 bases and J lost 5 bases. Germline assignment: CDR1 SGHRS and CDR2 YFSETQ. CDR3 DNA: TGCGCCAGCAGCTGGGTCGACAGGGACCACAATGAGCAGTTCTTC. It yields the protein CASSWVDRDHNEQFF.

The chain is built from TRBV7-2 and TRBJ2-3; the match to TRBD2 covers 10 bases. V dropped 2 bases and J dropped 5; count of bases not matched to a gene: 7. Germline values: CDR1 SGHTA, CDR2 FQGNSA. CDR3 length: 16 amino acids. Here the CDR3 reads CASSLHSGGSGDTQYF. In DNA form, the CDR3 reads TGTGCCAGCAGCTTACATAGCGGGGGGTCCGGAGATACGCAGTATTTT.

The chain couples TRBV7-2 to TRBJ2-1; TRBD1 agrees at 11 bases. The V gene's germline CDR1 is SGHTA and CDR2 FQGNSA. CDR3 length: 15 amino acids. V trimming: 1 base; J trimming: 6 bases; junction bases outside the gene matches: 2. The CDR3, as DNA: TGTGCCAGCAGCTTAGGGGGGACAGGGGGCAATGAGCAGTTCTTC. Protein product: CASSLGGTGGNEQFF.

The J gene is TRBJ2-1, the V gene TRBV5-1; 9 bases agree with TRBD2. V shed 2 bases and J 1 base; nucleotides not matched to a gene: 7. The CDR3 contains 17 residues. Germline CDR1 is SGHRS and CDR2 is YFSETQ. The CDR3 DNA is TGCGCCAGCAGCTTCATTGCTAGCGGGAAATCCTACAATGAGCAGTTCTTC. Translation gives CASSFIASGKSYNEQFF.

The gene calls are TRBV5-6 and TRBJ1-3; D unclear. V was cut by 2 bases and J by 7 bases, with 13 bases left in between. This CDR3 is built from 14 residues. The V gene's germline CDR1 is SGHDT and CDR2 YYEEEE. This chain's CDR3 is CASSLFRSRNTIYF. CDR3 bases: TGTGCCAGCAGCTTATTCAGGTCTCGGAACACCATATATTTT.

This clone was seen once. The rearrangement links TRBV10-3 to TRBJ2-7; the D is unclear. The CDR3 runs to 12 residues. V was pared by 8 bases and J by 2 bases, with 10 bases between. Germline CDR1 and CDR2: ENHRY and SYGVKD. CDR3 sequence: CAIAGETYEQYF. CDR3 nucleotides: TGTGCCATCGCCGGAGAGACCTACGAGCAGTACTTC.

Only one count was recorded for this clone. This chain uses TRBV7-9 with TRBJ1-1; 7 bases are a match to TRBD1. Germline V gives CDR1 SEHNR, CDR2 FQNEAQ (reference sequence). This CDR3 is built from 14 residues. The V segment lost 5 bases and the J segment 3 bases; nucleotides outside the gene matches: 6. The CDR3 sequence: CASSTQQGDTEAFF. CDR3 nucleotides: TGTGCCAGCAGCACCCAGCAGGGGGACACTGAAGCTTTCTTT.

A few counts support this clone. The V gene is TRBV5-1, the J gene TRBJ1-2, with 12 bases fitting TRBD1. V lost 3 bases to trimming and J lost 3 bases; unmatched junction nucleotides: 3. The germline CDR1 and CDR2 sequences are SGHRS and YFSETQ. This CDR3 is 15 amino acids long. The CDR3 reads CASSSGTGGDYGYTF. The DNA of the CDR3 is TGCGCCAGCAGCTCAGGGACAGGGGGCGACTATGGCTACACCTTC.

The chain recombines TRBV5-1 with TRBJ2-2; D possibly corresponds to TRBD2 (5 bases). This CDR3 has 21 residues. Trimming cost V 4 bases and J 1 base, with 29 bases left between them. From germline, CDR1 is SGHRS and CDR2 YFSETQ. This CDR3 reads CASSPTTGARGSLWNTGELFF. CDR3 nucleotide sequence: TGCGCCAGCAGCCCAACAACCGGAGCGCGAGGGAGTCTTTGGAACACCGGGGAGCTGTTTTTT.

This chain joins TRBV12-3 or TRBV12-4 and TRBJ1-3; D is undetermined. Trimming removed 4 bases from V and 9 bases from J, with 7 bases in between. The CDR3 loop spans 11 amino acids. CDR3 residues: CASSSGGTIYF. CDR3 nucleotide sequence: TGTGCCAGCAGTTCGGGAGGCACCATATATTTT.

The rearrangement joins TRBV2 to TRBJ1-2, with a possible D match to TRBD1 (5 bases). The CDR3 runs to 17 residues. Germline assignment: CDR1 SNHLY and CDR2 FYNNEI. Trimming left V 7 bases short and J 7 bases short, with 28 bases between. The CDR3 loop reads CASTAGTHPPESSGYTF. The CDR3 DNA is TGTGCCAGCACCGCCGGGACTCATCCTCCCGAATCGTCTGGCTACACCTTC.